This T cell receptor (beta chain) was captured in a study of cytomegalovirus exposure and HLA in healthy donors. Study-level background: Ancestry clustering placed 70% to 90% of several hundred genotyped donors in the Caucasian-associated cluster. Broader study findings: With later analysis, a missense DCLRE1C variant became linked to TCR beta V- and J-gene trimming.

The V end lost 0 bases, the J end lost 7 bases, and 4 bases lay between the germline ends. There are 12 residues in the CDR3. Germline V gene lookup returns CDR1 SGHRS and CDR2 YFSETQ. This clone appeared a few times. The target antigen is unknown. 60 Vbeta and 13 Jbeta primers were used in PCR. Measured with immunoSEQ multiplex PCR; TCRdb has only the in-frame clones, and not every one. The table includes about 130,000 clones, 65% to 80% detected once. Sequencing input: PBMCs. This clonotype was obtained from a man aged 40-50 years in good health and CMV-seropositive. The rearrangement joins TRBV5-1 to TRBJ1-4; D gene unclear. CDR3 amino acids: CASSLDGEKLFF. DNA for the CDR3: TGCGCCAGCAGCTTGGACGGTGAAAAACTGTTTTTT.